The rows below give T cell receptor beta chains drawn from one sample of a study of cytomegalovirus exposure and HLA in healthy donors. Sequencing used immunoSEQ multiplex PCR; TCRdb keeps in-frame clones, though not all of them. Of 110,000 or so clones in the sample, 74% were seen once. Sequencing was done on a sample of PBMCs. All receptors come from a woman in her thirties or forties in good health and CMV-seropositive. The CDR3 runs from the conserved cysteine through the conserved F or W. The D gene is left open where the match is weak. Some rows have no size entry. The others give once, few or many, or a class for an expanded clone.

v_call,d_call,clone_size,j_call,cdr3_aa,cdr3_nt
TRBV7-2,-,few,TRBJ2-3,CASSPFTDTQYF,TGTGCCAGCAGCCCCTTCACAGATACGCAGTATTTT
TRBV6-5,TRBD1,-,TRBJ1-2,CASRTGQGRVYGYTF,TGTGCCAGCAGAACGGGACAGGGGAGAGTCTATGGCTACACCTTC
TRBV9,TRBD2,-,TRBJ2-7,CASSVDERGAEEQYF,TGTGCCAGCAGCGTAGATGAGCGGGGGGCTGAGGAGCAGTACTTC
TRBV9,TRBD1,few,TRBJ1-2,CASSVVSGGENGYTF,TGTGCCAGCAGCGTAGTTTCAGGGGGCGAGAATGGCTACACCTTC
TRBV5-6,TRBD1,-,TRBJ2-3,CASSLWTGHTDTQYF,TGTGCCAGCAGCCTATGGACAGGGCACACAGATACGCAGTATTTT
TRBV27,-,once,TRBJ1-5,CASSRAGGSNQPQHF,TGTGCCAGCAGCCGGGCGGGGGGGAGCAATCAGCCCCAGCATTTT
TRBV30,TRBD2,-,TRBJ2-7,CAWSVGAGHYEQYF,TGTGCCTGGAGTGTAGGAGCGGGGCACTACGAGCAGTACTTC
TRBV5-5,-,-,TRBJ1-1,CASSSRGQTNEAFF,TGTGCCAGCAGCTCTAGAGGGCAGACCAATGAAGCTTTCTTT
TRBV28,TRBD2,-,TRBJ2-1,CASSSWAGTSGRVRQFF,TGTGCCAGCAGTTCGTGGGCCGGGACTAGCGGGAGGGTAAGGCAGTTCTTC
TRBV5-1,TRBD2,-,TRBJ2-7,CASSLASGAPYEQYF,TGCGCCAGCAGCTTGGCTAGCGGGGCCCCCTACGAGCAGTACTTC
TRBV7-3,TRBD1,-,TRBJ1-1,CASRSAWTGEAFF,TGTGCCAGCAGATCGGCCTGGACAGGGGAAGCTTTCTTT
TRBV9,TRBD2,few,TRBJ2-3,CASSPPSGRQDTQYF,TGTGCCAGCAGCCCCCCCAGCGGGAGGCAAGATACGCAGTATTTT
TRBV6-1,TRBD1,-,TRBJ1-6,CASTRTGDNSPLHF,TGTGCCAGCACTCGGACAGGGGATAATTCACCCCTCCACTTT
TRBV18,-,-,TRBJ2-1,CASSPGRVNEQFF,TGTGCCAGCTCACCAGGGCGGGTGAATGAGCAGTTCTTC
TRBV19,-,-,TRBJ1-1,CASTTGWAEAFF,TGTGCCAGTACCACAGGATGGGCTGAAGCTTTCTTT
TRBV23-1,TRBD1,-,TRBJ2-7,CASSQTRQGTNEQYF,TGCGCCAGCAGTCAAACGCGACAGGGGACCAACGAGCAGTACTTC
TRBV9,TRBD2,-,TRBJ2-5,CASSVGGGALETQYF,TGTGCCAGCAGCGTAGGCGGGGGGGCACTAGAGACCCAGTACTTC
TRBV6-1,-,-,TRBJ2-7,CAGRSGLYEQYF,TGTGCCGGACGTTCGGGACTCTACGAGCAGTACTTC
TRBV10-3,-,-,TRBJ1-2,CAISALYGYTF,TGTGCCATCAGTGCCCTATATGGCTACACCTTC
TRBV5-1,-,-,TRBJ1-1,CASSPRQDRYTEAFF,TGCGCCAGCAGCCCGAGACAGGATCGCTACACTGAAGCTTTCTTT
TRBV4-1,TRBD2,-,TRBJ2-5,CASSQDRTSGSQETQYF,TGCGCCAGCAGCCAAGATCGGACTAGCGGGAGTCAAGAGACCCAGTACTTC
TRBV11-3,-,-,TRBJ1-4,CASSLAAEHIEKLFF,TGTGCCAGCAGCTTAGCGGCGGAGCATATTGAAAAACTGTTTTTT
TRBV30,-,-,TRBJ1-2,CAWSVQGSPLDYGYTF,TGTGCCTGGAGTGTACAGGGATCCCCACTCGACTATGGCTACACCTTC
TRBV5-4,TRBD2,-,TRBJ2-3,CASSRTSADTQYF,TGTGCCAGCAGCCGGACTAGCGCAGATACGCAGTATTTT
TRBV6-6,TRBD1,few,TRBJ1-1,CASIDKSGTGDTEAFF,TGTGCCAGCATCGACAAATCCGGGACAGGGGACACTGAAGCTTTCTTT
TRBV15,-,-,TRBJ2-1,CATRGGTVYNEQFF,TGTGCCACAAGAGGCGGGACGGTCTACAATGAGCAGTTCTTC
TRBV7-3,-,-,TRBJ2-1,CASSLQGTRNNEQFF,TGTGCCAGCAGCCTCCAGGGTACGCGAAACAATGAGCAGTTCTTC
TRBV6-6,-,-,TRBJ2-3,CASSYGRRGTDTQYF,TGTGCCAGCAGTTATGGGAGGAGGGGCACAGATACGCAGTATTTT
TRBV2,-,-,TRBJ1-2,CASSERGEGYTF,TGTGCCAGCAGTGAAAGGGGCGAGGGCTACACCTTC
TRBV5-1,TRBD2,-,TRBJ2-7,CASSLSGRGYEQYF,TGCGCCAGCAGCCTCAGCGGGAGGGGGTACGAGCAGTACTTC
TRBV9,-,few,TRBJ2-1,CASSASIVGSYNEQFF,TGTGCCAGCAGCGCCTCGATAGTCGGCTCCTACAATGAGCAGTTCTTC